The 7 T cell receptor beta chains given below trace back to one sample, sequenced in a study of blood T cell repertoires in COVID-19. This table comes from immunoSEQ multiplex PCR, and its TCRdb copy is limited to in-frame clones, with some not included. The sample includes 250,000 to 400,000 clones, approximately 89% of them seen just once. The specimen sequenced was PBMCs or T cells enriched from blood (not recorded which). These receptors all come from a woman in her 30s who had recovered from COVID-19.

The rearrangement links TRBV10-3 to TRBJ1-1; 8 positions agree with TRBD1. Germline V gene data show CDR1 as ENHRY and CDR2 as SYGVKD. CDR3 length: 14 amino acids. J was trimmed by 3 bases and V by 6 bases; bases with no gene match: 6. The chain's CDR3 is CAIRKTGEDTEAFF. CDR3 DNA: TGTGCCATCAGGAAGACAGGGGAGGACACTGAAGCTTTCTTT.

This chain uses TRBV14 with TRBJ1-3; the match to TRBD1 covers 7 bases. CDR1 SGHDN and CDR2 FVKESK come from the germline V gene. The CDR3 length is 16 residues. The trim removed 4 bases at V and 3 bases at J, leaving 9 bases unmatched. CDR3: CASSLYQTGIGNTIYF. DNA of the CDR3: TGTGCCAGCAGCCTTTACCAGACAGGGATTGGAAACACCATATATTTT.

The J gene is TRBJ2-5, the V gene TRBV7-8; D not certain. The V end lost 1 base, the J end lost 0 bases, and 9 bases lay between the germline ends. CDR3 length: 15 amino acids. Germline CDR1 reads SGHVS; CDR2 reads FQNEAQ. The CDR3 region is CASSLVGANQETQYF. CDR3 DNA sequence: TGTGCCAGCAGCTTAGTCGGAGCCAACCAAGAGACCCAGTACTTC.

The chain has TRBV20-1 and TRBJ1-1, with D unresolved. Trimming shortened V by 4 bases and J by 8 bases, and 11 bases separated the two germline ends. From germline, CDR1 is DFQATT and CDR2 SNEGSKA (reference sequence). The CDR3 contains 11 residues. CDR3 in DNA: TGCAGTGCTAAGAGAGGTTGGGAAGCTTTCTTT. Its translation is CSAKRGWEAFF.

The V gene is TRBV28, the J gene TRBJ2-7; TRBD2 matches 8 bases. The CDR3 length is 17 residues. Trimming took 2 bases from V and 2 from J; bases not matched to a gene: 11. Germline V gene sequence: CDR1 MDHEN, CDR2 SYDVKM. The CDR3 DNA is TGTGCCAGCAGTTTACCTGAGTTAGGCGGGGGGACCTACGAGCAGTACTTC. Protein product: CASSLPELGGGTYEQYF.

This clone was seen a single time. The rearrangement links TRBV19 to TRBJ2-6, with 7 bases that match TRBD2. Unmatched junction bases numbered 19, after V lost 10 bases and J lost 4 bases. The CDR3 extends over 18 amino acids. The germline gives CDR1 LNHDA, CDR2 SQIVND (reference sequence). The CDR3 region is CATRRVGDGGTGANVLTF. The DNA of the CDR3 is TGTGCCACCCGACGAGTGGGGGACGGGGGGACCGGGGCCAACGTCCTGACTTTC.

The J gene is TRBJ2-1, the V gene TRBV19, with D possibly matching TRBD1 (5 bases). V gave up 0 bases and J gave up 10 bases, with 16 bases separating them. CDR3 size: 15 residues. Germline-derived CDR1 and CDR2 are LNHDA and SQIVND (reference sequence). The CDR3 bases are TGTGCCAGTAGTATAGACAGGGCATCCCTCGGAGAGCAGTTCTTC. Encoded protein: CASSIDRASLGEQFF.